The rows below give T cell receptor beta chains drawn from one sample of a study of cytomegalovirus exposure and HLA in healthy donors. TCRdb keeps only in-frame clones here, not all; method: immunoSEQ multiplex PCR. The repertoire consists of some 180,000 clones, with 87% occurring once and the leading ten covering around 0.99%. Material for sequencing was PBMCs. The receptors come from a boy aged 2 to 10 in good health and CMV-seronegative. Each CDR3 is given with its conserved first and last residue. A D gene is named only where the DNA matches it firmly. Rows give clone size only sometimes, using once, few, many, or a class for an expanded clone.

V	length	D	J	size	DNA	CDR3
TRBV6-5	15	TRBD1	TRBJ1-6	.	TGTGCCAGCAGTTACTCGGACAGGGAAGGTTCACCCCTCCACTTT	CASSYSDREGSPLHF
TRBV2	14	.	TRBJ1-1	few	TGTGCCAGCGGATCCATAGCTGAGGACACTGAAGCTTTCTTT	CASGSIAEDTEAFF
TRBV5-1	16	TRBD2	TRBJ2-1	.	TGCGCCAGCAGTCTGGGGACTAGCGGGAAGTACAATGAGCAGTTCTTC	CASSLGTSGKYNEQFF
TRBV6-5	14	.	TRBJ1-5	.	TGTGCCAGCAGTTACTCCGCGGGAGGCCAGCCCCAGCATTTT	CASSYSAGGQPQHF
TRBV5-4	14	TRBD1	TRBJ1-4	.	TGTGCCAGCAGCTCCAGGGGGACCGACGAAAAACTGTTTTTT	CASSSRGTDEKLFF
TRBV6-5	13	.	TRBJ1-6	.	TGTGCCAGCAGTTTGCGTTTTGGTTCACCCCTCCACTTT	CASSLRFGSPLHF
TRBV21-1	13	.	TRBJ1-2	.	TGTGCCAGCAGCAAAGTTGGCTACTATGGCTACACCTTC	CASSKVGYYGYTF
TRBV6-5	14	TRBD1	TRBJ1-2	.	TGTGCCAGCAGTTACTCGAGGGACAGGGAGATTTCCACCTTC	CASSYSRDREISTF
TRBV7-6	16	TRBD2	TRBJ2-7	.	TGTGCCAGCAGCTTAAGATCAGCGGGGGGTTTCTACGAGCAGTACTTC	CASSLRSAGGFYEQYF
TRBV28	12	.	TRBJ1-1	once	TGTGCCAGCAAGTTTCGGGACACTGAAGCTTTCTTT	CASKFRDTEAFF
TRBV7-9	17	TRBD2	TRBJ2-7	.	TGTGCCAGCAGCTCCCCAAATAGCGGGACGCTCCTTTACGAGCAGTACTTC	CASSSPNSGTLLYEQYF
TRBV28	15	.	TRBJ1-4	few	TGTGCCAGCAGTTCCCACCAACAGGGAGGGGAAAAACTGTTTTTT	CASSSHQQGGEKLFF
TRBV19	18	TRBD1	TRBJ1-5	.	TGTGCCAGTAGTCCCACAGGGGGCGCGAGATATAGCAATCAGCCCCAGCATTTT	CASSPTGGARYSNQPQHF
TRBV12-5	13	.	TRBJ1-1	.	TGTGCTAGTGCCCAAGGGGATTCGAGTGAAGCTTTCTTT	CASAQGDSSEAFF
TRBV19	15	TRBD1	TRBJ2-7	.	TGTGCCAGTAGTATCTCAGGGGGCCACTCCTACGAGCAGTACTTC	CASSISGGHSYEQYF
TRBV15	16	.	TRBJ2-1	once	TGTGCCACCAGCAGAGGAGGGAGTAGCGGCTTCGATGAGCAGTTCTTC	CATSRGGSSGFDEQFF
TRBV19	13	.	TRBJ1-2	.	TGTGCCAGTGGGACTGGGACCCGCTATGGCTACACCTTC	CASGTGTRYGYTF
TRBV5-1	15	.	TRBJ2-2	.	TGCGCCAGCAGCCCTAGGACAGCGAACACCGGGGAGCTGTTTTTT	CASSPRTANTGELFF
TRBV4-1	16	TRBD2	TRBJ2-1	few	TGCGCCAGCAGCCAAGGTATCGCTCTGGCGGGGGTTGAGCAGTTCTTC	CASSQGIALAGVEQFF
TRBV5-4	15	.	TRBJ2-3	few	TGTGCCAGCAGCTTGACGGTCTCTAGCACAGATACGCAGTATTTT	CASSLTVSSTDTQYF